This T cell receptor (beta chain) stems from a study of beta chain features in type 1 diabetes. For the study at large: Patients did not differ from healthy donors in age, gender or cell yield.

Expressed TCRB transcripts were sequenced, since all the RNA that had been isolated was reverse transcribed. Libraries were prepared by immunoSEQ multiplex PCR; TCRdb keeps only in-frame clonotypes and omits some of them. Of 240,000 or so clones detected, approximately 20% appear once; the ten largest clones hold less than 0.035%. This clone turned up a few times. What it binds is not known. Purity exceeding 95% was reached by all sorted populations. In germline, CDR1 is KGHSH, CDR2 LQKENI. The CDR3 extends over 14 amino acids. V was shortened by 3 bases and J by 2 bases, with 8 bases between the two germline ends. General study results and limits: More deletions and fewer insertions at VDJ junctions were found in patients with type 1 diabetes. Patients with Type 1 diabetes showed moderately but significantly shorter TCRB CDR3s in all four CD4+ subsets.

This sequence joins TRBV18 and TRBJ1-3, with TRBD1 as a possible D gene (5 bases). The sequenced sample consisted of naive CD4+ T cells from blood. The clonotype was recovered from a woman aged 40-49 years with type 1 diabetes. The CDR3 bases are TGTGCCAGCTCACCCGGGACTACTGGAAACACCATATATTTT. Its protein is CASSPGTTGNTIYF.